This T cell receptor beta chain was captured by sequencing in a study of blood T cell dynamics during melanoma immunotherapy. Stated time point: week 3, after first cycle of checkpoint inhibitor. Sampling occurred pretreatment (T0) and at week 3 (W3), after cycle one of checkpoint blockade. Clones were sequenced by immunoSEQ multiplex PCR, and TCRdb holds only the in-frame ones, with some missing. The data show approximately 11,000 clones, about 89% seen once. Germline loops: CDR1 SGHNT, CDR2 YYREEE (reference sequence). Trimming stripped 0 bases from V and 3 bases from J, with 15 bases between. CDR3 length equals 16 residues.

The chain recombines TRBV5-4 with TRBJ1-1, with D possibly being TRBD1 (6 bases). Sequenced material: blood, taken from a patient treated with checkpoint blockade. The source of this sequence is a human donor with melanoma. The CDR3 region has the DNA TGTGCCAGCAGCTTGGGTACAGGGTCAGTTTACACTGAAGCTTTCTTT. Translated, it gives CASSLGTGSVYTEAFF.